The rows below give T cell receptor beta chains drawn from one sample of a study of blood T cell repertoires in COVID-19. This table comes from immunoSEQ multiplex PCR, and its TCRdb copy is limited to in-frame clones, with some not included. Of roughly 240,000 clones listed, approximately 85% are singletons. Sequencing was performed on PBMCs or T cells enriched from blood (not recorded which). These receptors came from a woman aged 50 to 60 who had recovered from COVID-19. Both conserved end residues are part of each CDR3.

V	length	CDR3
TRBV9	15	CASSARSMDTGELFF
TRBV2	19	CASSPANRGPRRNTGELFF
TRBV6-5	13	CASGQNSNQPQHF
TRBV5-6	15	CASSRSGGWTGELFF
TRBV4-1	17	CASSQDVGAGGPDTQYF
TRBV28	15	CASSFRLANTGELFF
TRBV7-2	13	CASSLQQGYEQYF
TRBV9	13	CASSVYFAGELFF
TRBV30	12	CAWHKRRYEQYF
TRBV7-9	17	CASSLGGLAGAQETQYF
TRBV9	15	CASSTWDSNTGELFF